This T cell receptor (beta chain) was recorded in a study of blood T cell repertoires in COVID-19. The V segment lost 1 base and the J segment 4 bases; nucleotides outside the gene matches: 5. In germline, CDR1 is SEHNR, CDR2 FQNEAQ (reference sequence). CDR3 size: 17 residues. Clones were sequenced by immunoSEQ multiplex PCR, and TCRdb holds only the in-frame ones, with some missing. Among over 250,000 clones listed, 70% to 90% were seen once. The sequence came from a woman between 50 and 59 years old with COVID-19, enrolled during active disease. The sample comprised peripheral blood. The V and J genes are TRBV7-9 and TRBJ1-6; 9 bases are a match to TRBD1. CDR3 residues: CASSLGADRGYNSPLHF. CDR3 DNA sequence: TGTGCCAGCAGCTTAGGTGCGGACAGGGGATATAATTCACCCCTCCACTTT.